The 17 T cell receptor beta chains given below trace back to one sample, sequenced in a study of shared clonotypes between healthy human individuals. Assay used: immunoSEQ multiplex PCR; TCRdb lists only in-frame clones, some missing. Counted here are a few million clones, approximately 93% occurring once; the ten biggest clones make up 0.39%. The sequencing sample was made of naive CD4+ T cells from PBMCs. The subset here: CD45RA+ positively selected. These receptor sequences come from a man aged 18-30 years in good health. Some clones in this sample may be carry-over from other donors' samples.

The chain has TRBV7-2 and TRBJ2-5; D remains ambiguous. The CDR3 spans 14 residues. From germline, CDR1 is SGHTA and CDR2 FQGNSA. The V end lost 2 bases, the J end lost 1 base, and 8 bases lay between the germline ends. The CDR3 loop reads CASSLTAAQETQYF. CDR3 nucleotide sequence: TGTGCCAGCAGCTTAACGGCAGCCCAAGAGACCCAGTACTTC. Full variable domain (missing parts from reference TRBV7-2 and TRBJ2-5): GAGVSQSPSNKVTEKGKDVELRCDPISGHTALYWYRQSLGQGLEFLIYFQGNSAPDKSGLPSDRFSAERTGGSVSTLTIQRTQQEDSAVYLCASSLTAAQETQYFGPGTRLLVL.

In its sample, this clone was seen once. The J gene is TRBJ2-1, the V gene TRBV29-1; the D is unclear. The germline V gene has CDR1 SQVTM and CDR2 ANQGSEA. V gave up 3 bases and J gave up 6 bases, with 9 bases separating them. The CDR3 has 12 residues. The CDR3 is CSVDPTGNEQFF. CDR3 nucleotide sequence: TGCAGCGTTGATCCAACGGGCAATGAGCAGTTCTTC.

The count of this clone is one. J is TRBJ1-3 and V is TRBV11-2; D uncertain. The CDR3 has 13 amino acids. Between the trimmed V and J ends, which lost 3 bases and 2 bases, there was a span of 5 bases. The germline V gene has CDR1 SGHAT and CDR2 FQNNGV. The CDR3: CASSLEPGNTIYF. In nucleotides, the CDR3 is TGTGCCAGCAGCTTGGAACCTGGAAACACCATATATTTT.

Notes on this clone: The sample has other DNA sequences that encode this CDR3 too. The chain combines TRBV6-5 with TRBJ2-3; D ambiguous. This CDR3 comprises 15 residues. The V gene's germline CDR1 is MNHEY and CDR2 SVGAGI. The V end lost 2 bases, the J end lost 0 bases, and 9 bases lay between the germline ends. The CDR3 here is CASSYRRPSTDTQYF. The CDR3 DNA sequence: TGTGCCAGCAGTTACAGGCGGCCAAGCACAGATACGCAGTATTTT.

This clone was seen a single time. The genes are TRBV7-3 and TRBJ2-1; D remains ambiguous. Trimming took off 0 bases at V and 6 bases at J, with 15 bases between the two ends. CDR3 size: 16 residues. CDR1 SGHTA and CDR2 FQGTGA come from the germline V gene. The CDR3 nucleotides are TGTGCCAGCAGCTTAACTCGCCCCGCGAAGGGCAATGAGCAGTTCTTC. Amino acids: CASSLTRPAKGNEQFF.

The chain couples TRBV4-3 to TRBJ2-1, with D possibly matching TRBD2 (6 bases). Germline lookup yields CDR1 LGHNA and CDR2 YSLEER. This CDR3 region has 17 residues. Trimming removed 2 bases from V and 8 bases from J, with 22 bases in between. CDR3 sequence reads: CASSQKRASQSPDEQFF. In DNA, the CDR3 is TGCGCCAGCAGCCAAAAGCGGGCCAGCCAGAGTCCCGATGAGCAGTTCTTC.

This chain joins TRBV30 and TRBJ2-5, with 7 bases lining up with TRBD1. The CDR3 loop spans 15 amino acids. Trimming cost V 4 bases and J 1 base; bases outside gene matches: 9. Germline CDR1 reads GTSNPN; CDR2 reads SVGIG (reference sequence). The CDR3 reads CAWTLYGTAQETQYF. CDR3 nucleotides: TGTGCCTGGACCCTCTATGGGACAGCCCAAGAGACCCAGTACTTC.

This chain links TRBV7-2 with TRBJ1-4; D remains ambiguous. Trimming left V 5 bases short and J 8 bases short, with 15 bases between. The length of the CDR3 is 14 residues. Germline assignment: CDR1 SGHTA and CDR2 FQGNSA. The CDR3 nucleotides read TGTGCCAGCAGCCCGGCGGGAGGGCGAGAAAAACTGTTTTTT. It specifies CASSPAGGREKLFF. The full variable domain, its missing parts supplied by reference TRBV7-2 and TRBJ1-4, is GAGVSQSPSNKVTEKGKDVELRCDPISGHTALYWYRQSLGQGLEFLIYFQGNSAPDKSGLPSDRFSAERTGGSVSTLTIQRTQQEDSAVYLCASSPAGGREKLFFGSGTQLSVL.

The chain links TRBV27 to TRBJ1-5, with TRBD1 as a possible D gene (5 bases). The V and J ends lost 6 bases and 6 bases respectively, with 21 bases between them. Germline V CDR1 and CDR2: MNHEY, SMNVEV (reference sequence). CDR3 length: 16 amino acids. The DNA of the CDR3 is TGTGCCAGCAGCCCAATCCAGGGCGTAGAGGGTCAGCCCCAGCATTTT. Protein: CASSPIQGVEGQPQHF.

The rearrangement uses TRBV2 and TRBJ2-5; D is ambiguous. This CDR3 region has 14 residues. Deletions cut 4 bases from V and 5 bases from J, with 14 bases between. Germline assignment: CDR1 SNHLY and CDR2 FYNNEI. CDR3 sequence: CASSVDQPQETQYF. CDR3 in DNA: TGTGCCAGCAGTGTGGACCAACCGCAGGAGACCCAGTACTTC. The variable domain in full, with the rest retrieved from reference TRBV2 and TRBJ2-5, is EPEVTQTPSHQVTQMGQEVILRCVPISNHLYFYWYRQILGQKVEFLVSFYNNEISEKSEIFDDQFSVERPDGSNFTLKIRSTKLEDSAMYFCASSVDQPQETQYFGPGTRLLVL.

This sequence joins TRBV27 and TRBJ1-5; TRBD1 is a possible D gene (5 bases). The length of the CDR3 is 15 residues. Germline V gene data show CDR1 as MNHEY and CDR2 as SMNVEV (reference sequence). V lost 3 bases to trimming and J lost 4 bases, with 13 bases between them. As DNA, the CDR3 is TGTGCCAGCAGTTTTCTGGGGGTGGATAATCAGCCCCAGCATTTT. Residues: CASSFLGVDNQPQHF.

The rearrangement links TRBV5-1 to TRBJ2-3; D is possibly TRBD1 (6 bases). V lost 2 bases, J lost 3 bases, and 16 bases lay in between. This CDR3 spans 16 amino acids. Germline V gives CDR1 SGHRS, CDR2 YFSETQ. Written as DNA, the CDR3 is TGCGCCAGCAGCTTCACTCAATTGAGGGGGACAGATACGCAGTATTTT. Protein: CASSFTQLRGTDTQYF.

The chain joins TRBV30 to TRBJ2-7, with D perhaps matching TRBD2 (6 bases). V was clipped by 0 bases and J by 5 bases, with 17 bases between them. The length of the CDR3 is 15 residues. Germline assignment: CDR1 GTSNPN and CDR2 SVGIG (reference sequence). The CDR3, as DNA: TGTGCCTGGAGTGTTGGGGCAGGGAGGATGGACGAGCAGTACTTC. Translating it yields CAWSVGAGRMDEQYF.

The chain carries TRBV5-1 and TRBJ2-2; D is unresolved. Germline V gene data show CDR1 as SGHRS and CDR2 as YFSETQ. V was shortened by 3 bases and J by 7 bases, with 16 bases between the two germline ends. CDR3 length equals 15 residues. The CDR3 bases are TGCGCCAGCAGCTCCACGGATCGGTTGGGCGGGGAGCTGTTTTTT. Amino acids: CASSSTDRLGGELFF.

About this clone itself: Other DNA sequences in this sample translate to the same CDR3. V is TRBV7-2 and J is TRBJ2-5, with 9 bases fitting TRBD2. Germline CDR1 and CDR2: SGHTA and FQGNSA. The CDR3 runs 14 residues. V lost 5 bases, J lost 5 bases, and 6 bases stayed unmatched. The CDR3: CASSPRGGVETQYF. The CDR3 DNA is TGTGCCAGCAGCCCGCGGGGGGGGGTGGAGACCCAGTACTTC.

The table lists this clone with a count of one. The chain combines TRBV7-3 with TRBJ2-1; tentatively, D is TRBD2 (6 bases). Trimming removed 4 bases from V and 5 bases from J, with 18 bases in between. The CDR3 consists of 16 residues. Germline V gene data show CDR1 as SGHTA and CDR2 as FQGTGA. In DNA, the CDR3 is TGTGCCAGCAGCTGGGGACTCACTTCTATAGACAATGAGCAGTTCTTC. It yields the protein CASSWGLTSIDNEQFF.

The chain recombines TRBV7-3 with TRBJ2-3, with 7 bases that match TRBD2. The germline gives CDR1 SGHTA, CDR2 FQGTGA. The ends lost 5 bases at V and 0 bases at J; junction bases unmatched: 5. The CDR3 contains 15 residues. This CDR3 is CASSPRTRSTDTQYF. CDR3 in DNA: TGTGCCAGCAGCCCCCGGACTAGGAGCACAGATACGCAGTATTTT.